The source of this TCR beta chain is a study of blood T cell repertoires in COVID-19. Study details: The analysed material was cDNA or gDNA that came from T cells, B-cell-depleted T cells, or PBMCs.

The CDR3 runs to 16 residues. The trim removed 3 bases at V and 1 base at J, leaving 6 bases unmatched. The germline V gene has CDR1 SGHAT and CDR2 FQDESV (reference sequence). TCRdb's copy holds only in-frame clones and misses some; the assay was immunoSEQ multiplex PCR. This sample carries some 530,000 clones, approximately 85% of them seen once, and the ten largest clones take 3% to 3.5%. The sequence came from a human donor in a cohort sampled during active COVID-19. J is TRBJ2-5 and V is TRBV11-1; TRBD1 matches 9 bases. The source material was peripheral blood. The CDR3 region is CASSLGTGLSQETQYF. DNA for the CDR3: TGTGCCAGCAGCTTGGGGACAGGGCTTTCCCAAGAGACCCAGTACTTC.